Below are 20 T cell receptor beta chains sequenced from a single sample in a study of blood T cell repertoires in COVID-19. Sequencing was performed with immunoSEQ multiplex PCR; in TCRdb, only in-frame clones are kept and a portion is missing. This sample has about 190,000 clones, with around 86% found just once. Source material: peripheral blood. Receptor source: a woman aged 35 to 49 with acute or convalescent COVID-19.

The V call is TRBV6-5, the J call TRBJ1-1; no reliable D call. The CDR3 totals 14 residues. The germline V and J ends were trimmed by 10 bases and 4 bases, with 19 bases remaining between them. The germline V gene has CDR1 MNHEY and CDR2 SVGAGI. Here the CDR3 DNA reads TGTGCCACCTCGACCTTGGACGGAGGCACTGAAGCTTTCTTT. The encoded protein is CATSTLDGGTEAFF.

This rearrangement joins TRBV6-5 to TRBJ1-3; perhaps TRBD1 as D (5 bases). This CDR3 is 12 amino acids long. V gave up 7 bases and J gave up 8 bases, with 12 bases separating them. Germline CDR1 reads MNHEY; CDR2 reads SVGAGI. In nucleotides, the CDR3 is TGTGCCAGCACAACCCAGGGTTACACCATATATTTT. Translation: CASTTQGYTIYF.

This chain uses TRBV28 with TRBJ1-6; 8 nucleotides align to TRBD1. V trimming: 5 bases; J trimming: 10 bases; junction bases outside the gene matches: 1. Germline lookup yields CDR1 MDHEN and CDR2 SYDVKM. The CDR3 length is 12 residues. CDR3 bases: TGTGCCAGCAGTACAGGGGGATCACCCCTCCACTTT. Its protein product is CASSTGGSPLHF.

V is TRBV10-1 and J is TRBJ2-7; 12 positions match TRBD2. CDR3 length: 14 amino acids. V lost 8 bases, J lost 6 bases, and 8 bases stayed unmatched. Germline CDR1 and CDR2: WNHNN and SYGVQD (reference sequence). The CDR3 protein is CASATSGSLTEQYF. The CDR3 nucleotides are TGCGCCAGCGCGACTAGCGGGAGCTTGACCGAGCAGTACTTC.

CDR3 sequence: CASSFDRVDPGGELFF. In DNA form, the CDR3 reads TGTGCCAGCAGTTTTGACAGGGTCGACCCGGGGGGGGAGCTGTTTTTT. V is TRBV27 and J is TRBJ2-2, with TRBD1 matching 7 bases. With V trimmed by 3 bases and J by 8 bases, 12 bases remained unmatched. The CDR3 has 16 amino acids. The germline CDR1 and CDR2 sequences are MNHEY and SMNVEV (reference sequence).

The chain joins TRBV2 to TRBJ2-3, with D possibly TRBD2 on 5 matching bases. Looked up from germline, CDR1 is SNHLY and CDR2 is FYNNEI. Trimming shortened V by 4 bases and J by 2 bases, and 16 bases separated the two germline ends. This CDR3 region has 16 residues. CDR3 sequence: CASSGALSGFTDTQYF. CDR3 bases: TGTGCCAGCAGTGGGGCTTTAAGCGGATTCACAGATACGCAGTATTTT.

This clone was counted once. The V and J genes are TRBV2 and TRBJ2-2, with D tentatively TRBD2 (5 bases). The CDR3 sequence is 13 residues long. Trimming left V 1 base short and J 5 bases short, with 5 bases between. Germline assignment: CDR1 SNHLY and CDR2 FYNNEI. The CDR3 nucleotides read TGTGCCAGCAGTGAAGGCGGGACCGGGGAGCTGTTTTTT. Residues: CASSEGGTGELFF. The full variable domain, with the rest looked up from reference TRBV2 and TRBJ2-2, is EPEVTQTPSHQVTQMGQEVILRCVPISNHLYFYWYRQILGQKVEFLVSFYNNEISEKSEIFDDQFSVERPDGSNFTLKIRSTKLEDSAMYFCASSEGGTGELFFGEGSRLTVL.

The chain combines TRBV28 with TRBJ2-1, with 7 bases aligning to TRBD1. This CDR3 has 15 residues. Germline assignment: CDR1 MDHEN and CDR2 SYDVKM. Trimming at V came to 5 bases and at J to 4 bases, leaving 8 bases not matched to a gene. CDR3 nucleotide sequence: TGTGCCAGCAGTCCGGGACAGCTAAGATACAATGAGCAGTTCTTC. Its protein product is CASSPGQLRYNEQFF.

The chain is built from TRBV5-1 and TRBJ1-1; TRBD1 is a possible D gene (5 bases). This CDR3 contains 15 residues. Germline CDR1 and CDR2: SGHRS and YFSETQ. V gave up 4 bases and J gave up 5 bases, with 18 bases separating them. CDR3 nucleotide sequence: TGCGCCAGCAGCCTTCCTGACAGACCCATTACTGAAGCTTTCTTT. Encoded protein: CASSLPDRPITEAFF.

The V and J genes are TRBV6-5 and TRBJ2-5, with 10 bases fitting TRBD1. The CDR3 is 15 residues long. Trimming at V came to 5 bases and at J to 5 bases, leaving 8 bases not matched to a gene. The germline V gene encodes CDR1 MNHEY and CDR2 SVGAGI. CDR3 sequence: CASSPRDRGGETQYF. The CDR3, as DNA: TGTGCCAGCAGTCCCCGGGACAGGGGAGGTGAGACCCAGTACTTC.

This clone was seen once. The chain recombines TRBV13 with TRBJ1-1; D remains unclear. This CDR3 comprises 14 residues. The V gene's germline CDR1 is PRHDT and CDR2 FYEKMQ (reference sequence). Trimming shortened V by 2 bases and J by 1 base, and 8 bases separated the two germline ends. CDR3 region: CASSLRATNTEAFF. In DNA form, the CDR3 reads TGTGCCAGCAGCTTAAGAGCCACGAACACTGAAGCTTTCTTT.

The chain joins TRBV5-4 to TRBJ2-7, with a weak D call TRBD2 (5 bases). The V and J ends lost 0 bases and 7 bases respectively, with 8 bases between them. CDR3 length equals 12 residues. CDR1 SGHNT and CDR2 YYREEE come from the germline V gene (reference sequence). CDR3 region: CASSLAPGEQYF. CDR3 DNA sequence: TGTGCCAGCAGCTTGGCCCCGGGGGAGCAGTACTTC.

The chain employs TRBV10-1 and TRBJ1-1; D is ambiguous. The V and J ends lost 1 base and 5 bases respectively, with 5 bases between them. This CDR3 has 12 amino acids. Germline-derived CDR1 and CDR2 are WNHNN and SYGVQD (reference sequence). CDR3 protein: CASSEFRTEAFF. The CDR3 DNA sequence: TGCGCCAGCAGTGAGTTCAGGACTGAAGCTTTCTTT.

A few counts support this clone. The chain uses TRBV9 and TRBJ2-7, with 9 bases fitting TRBD1. Per the germline V gene, CDR1 is SGDLS and CDR2 is YYNGEE. Trimming cost V 4 bases and J 3 bases; bases outside gene matches: 8. CDR3 length equals 15 residues. The CDR3 region is CASSLRTGASYEQYF. The DNA of the CDR3 is TGTGCCAGCAGCTTACGGACAGGGGCGAGCTACGAGCAGTACTTC.

The chain is built from TRBV6-5 and TRBJ1-6; D is undetermined. Germline CDR1 reads MNHEY; CDR2 reads SVGAGI. This CDR3 is built from 14 residues. V lost 2 bases to trimming and J lost 10 bases, with 12 bases between them. The CDR3 loop is CASSYDRPRSPLHF. The CDR3 bases are TGTGCCAGCAGTTACGACCGGCCGCGGTCACCCCTCCACTTT.

The chain couples TRBV7-9 to TRBJ2-1; TRBD1 matches at 7 bases. V gave up 5 bases and J gave up 7 bases; unmatched junction bases: 2. The CDR3 has 12 amino acids. CDR1 and CDR2 from the germline V gene are SEHNR and FQNEAQ (reference sequence). CDR3 sequence (DNA): TGTGCCAGCAGCCCGGGACAGAATGAGCAGTTCTTC. It codes for CASSPGQNEQFF.

This chain connects TRBV29-1 to TRBJ1-6; unclear D gene. This CDR3 region has 14 residues. The V end lost 6 bases, the J end lost 2 bases, and 11 bases lay between the germline ends. Per the germline V gene, CDR1 is SQVTM and CDR2 is ANQGSEA. CDR3 loop: CSVRTGTYNSPLHF. In nucleotides, the CDR3 is TGCAGCGTGCGAACCGGGACCTATAATTCACCCCTCCACTTT.

V and J are TRBV7-2 and TRBJ2-1, with 12 bases that match TRBD2. Germline assignment: CDR1 SGHTA and CDR2 FQGNSA. Trimming took 5 bases from V and 13 from J; bases not matched to a gene: 9. This CDR3 contains 14 residues. This chain's CDR3 is CASSPWTSGAPQFF. The DNA of the CDR3 is TGTGCCAGCAGCCCATGGACTAGCGGGGCCCCCCAGTTCTTC.

The CDR3 loop reads CASSRSVEAFF. The CDR3 DNA reads as TGTGCCAGCAGTCGTAGTGTTGAAGCTTTCTTT. The V call is TRBV5-6, the J call TRBJ1-1; D is uncertain. Trimming removed 5 bases at V and 7 bases at J, with 9 bases between. Looked up from germline, CDR1 is SGHDT and CDR2 is YYEEEE. This CDR3 spans 11 amino acids.

The J gene is TRBJ2-1, the V gene TRBV5-4; the match to TRBD2 covers 8 bases. With 2 bases clipped from V and 1 base from J, the junction kept 5 bases outside the gene matches. Per germline, CDR1 SGHNT and CDR2 YYREEE (reference sequence). The CDR3 length is 16 residues. CDR3 in amino acids: CASSFNGGASYNEQFF. In DNA, the CDR3 is TGTGCCAGCAGCTTTAACGGGGGGGCTTCCTACAATGAGCAGTTCTTC. The whole variable domain, filled in from reference TRBV5-4 and TRBJ2-1, reads ETGVTQSPTHLIKTRGQQVTLRCSSQSGHNTVSWYQQALGQGPQFIFQYYREEENGRGNFPPRFSGLQFPNYSSELNVNALELDDSALYLCASSFNGGASYNEQFFGPGTRLTVL.